These T cell receptor beta chains were read from a single sample in a study of cytomegalovirus exposure and HLA in healthy donors. Produced via immunoSEQ multiplex PCR; TCRdb's table is partial and in-frame only. The sample's table shows about 170,000 clones. Sequenced input: PBMCs. These receptors were obtained from a woman aged 18-29 years in good health and CMV-seropositive. CDR3s leave out the opening cysteine and the closing phenylalanine or tryptophan. The order of the fields is J gene, V gene, CDR3 protein.

TRBJ2-2 | TRBV6-5 | ASSYPSGKNTGELF
TRBJ2-5 | TRBV30 | AWSVGFSTGQETQY
TRBJ2-1 | TRBV5-8 | ASSLGGSSYNEQF
TRBJ1-2 | TRBV5-6 | ASRPGGLGGWT
TRBJ2-1 | TRBV15 | ATGALFHSYNEQF
TRBJ2-1 | TRBV27 | ATSGLAVYNEQF
TRBJ2-1 | TRBV18 | ASSPGTSGAGEQF
TRBJ2-1 | TRBV5-5 | ASSHAGTGQLTPYNEQF
TRBJ2-3 | TRBV29-1 | SASGTSGLGTDTQY
TRBJ1-1 | TRBV6-5 | ASSRGLNTEAF
TRBJ2-7 | TRBV5-4 | ASSSTESSYYEQY
TRBJ1-1 | TRBV2 | ASSKDRGARRAEAF
TRBJ1-4 | TRBV2 | ASSDWRDNEKLF
TRBJ1-6 | TRBV7-3 | ASSSSGGSPLH
TRBJ1-2 | TRBV5-1 | ASSLEQGAGYT
TRBJ2-1 | TRBV4-1 | ASSQSQREYSYNEQF
TRBJ2-2 | TRBV4-1 | ASSQGWLARTSNTGELF
TRBJ1-1 | TRBV30 | AWDGLTGTAEAF
TRBJ1-2 | TRBV7-8 | ASSFLTEDYGYT
TRBJ1-2 | TRBV7-2 | ASSLTTGAAYGYT
TRBJ2-7 | TRBV19 | ASSRGAGGIYEQY
- | TRBV30 | AWSPQGYEQY
TRBJ1-1 | TRBV14 | ASSQSVNTEAF
TRBJ2-5 | TRBV7-6 | ASSLVRGERETQY
TRBJ2-5 | TRBV5-1 | ASSLGLAGGQETQY